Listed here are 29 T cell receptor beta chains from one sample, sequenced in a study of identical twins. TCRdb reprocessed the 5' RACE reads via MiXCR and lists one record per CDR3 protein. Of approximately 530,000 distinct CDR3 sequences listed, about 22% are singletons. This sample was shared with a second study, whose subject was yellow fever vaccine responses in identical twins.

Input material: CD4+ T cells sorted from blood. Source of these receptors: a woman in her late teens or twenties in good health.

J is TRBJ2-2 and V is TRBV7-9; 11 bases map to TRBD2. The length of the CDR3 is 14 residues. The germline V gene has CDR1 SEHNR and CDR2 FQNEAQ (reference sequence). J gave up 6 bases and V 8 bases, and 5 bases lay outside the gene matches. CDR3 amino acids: CASRLAGRAGELFF. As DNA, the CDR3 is TGTGCCAGCCGACTAGCGGGGAGGGCCGGGGAGCTGTTTTTT. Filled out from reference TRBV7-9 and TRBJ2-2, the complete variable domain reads DTGVSQNPRHKITKRGQNVTFRCDPISEHNRLYWYRQTLGQGPEFLTYFQNEAQLEKSRLLSDRFSAERPKGSFSTLEIQRTEQGDSAMYLCASRLAGRAGELFFGEGSRLTVL.

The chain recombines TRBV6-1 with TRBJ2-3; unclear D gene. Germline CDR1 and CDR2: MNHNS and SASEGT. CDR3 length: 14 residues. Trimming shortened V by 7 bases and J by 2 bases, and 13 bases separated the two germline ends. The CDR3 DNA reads TGTGCCAGCAACAATATAGGATACACAGATACGCAGTATTTT. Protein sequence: CASNNIGYTDTQYF.

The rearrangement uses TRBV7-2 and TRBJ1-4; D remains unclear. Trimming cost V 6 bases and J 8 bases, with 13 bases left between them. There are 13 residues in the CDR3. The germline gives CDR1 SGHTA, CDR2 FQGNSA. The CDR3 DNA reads TGTGCCAGCAGACGAAACCATGGCGAAAAACTGTTTTTT. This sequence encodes CASRRNHGEKLFF. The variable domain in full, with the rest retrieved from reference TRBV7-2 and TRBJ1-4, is GAGVSQSPSNKVTEKGKDVELRCDPISGHTALYWYRQSLGQGLEFLIYFQGNSAPDKSGLPSDRFSAERTGGSVSTLTIQRTQQEDSAVYLCASRRNHGEKLFFGSGTQLSVL.

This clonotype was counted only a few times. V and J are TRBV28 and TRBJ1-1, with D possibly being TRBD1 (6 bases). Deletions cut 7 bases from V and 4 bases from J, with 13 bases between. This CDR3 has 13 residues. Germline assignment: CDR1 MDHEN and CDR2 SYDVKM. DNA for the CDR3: TGTGCCAGCACCAAAGGGGGTAGCACTGAAGCTTTCTTT. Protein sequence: CASTKGGSTEAFF.

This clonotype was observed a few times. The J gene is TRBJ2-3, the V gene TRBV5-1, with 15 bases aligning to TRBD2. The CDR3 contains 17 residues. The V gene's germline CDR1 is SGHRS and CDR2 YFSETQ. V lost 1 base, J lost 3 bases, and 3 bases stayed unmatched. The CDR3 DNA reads TGCGCCAGCAGCTTGTCCGGGACTAGCGGGAGGACAGATACGCAGTATTTT. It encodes CASSLSGTSGRTDTQYF.

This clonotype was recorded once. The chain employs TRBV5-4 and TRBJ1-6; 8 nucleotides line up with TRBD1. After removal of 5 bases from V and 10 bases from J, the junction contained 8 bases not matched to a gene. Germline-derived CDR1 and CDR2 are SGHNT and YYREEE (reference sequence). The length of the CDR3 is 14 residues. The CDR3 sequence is CASSYRTGLSPLHF. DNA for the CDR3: TGTGCCAGCAGTTACAGGACAGGGCTATCACCCCTCCACTTT.

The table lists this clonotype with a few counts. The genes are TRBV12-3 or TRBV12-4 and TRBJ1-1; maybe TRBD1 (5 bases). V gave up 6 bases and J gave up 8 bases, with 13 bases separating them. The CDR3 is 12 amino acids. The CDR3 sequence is CASSLSAGEAFF. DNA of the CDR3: TGTGCCAGCAGCCTCTCGGCAGGGGAAGCTTTCTTT.

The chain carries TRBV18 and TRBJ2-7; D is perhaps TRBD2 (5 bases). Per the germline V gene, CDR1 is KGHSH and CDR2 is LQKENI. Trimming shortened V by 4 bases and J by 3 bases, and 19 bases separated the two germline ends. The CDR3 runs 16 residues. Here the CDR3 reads CASSQSPGLTHYEQYF. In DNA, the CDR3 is TGTGCCAGCTCACAATCCCCCGGACTCACCCACTACGAGCAGTACTTC. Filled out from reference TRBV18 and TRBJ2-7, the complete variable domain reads NAGVMQNPRHLVRRRGQEARLRCSPMKGHSHVYWYRQLPEEGLKFMVYLQKENIIDESGMPKERFSAEFPKEGPSILRIQQVVRGDSAAYFCASSQSPGLTHYEQYFGPGTRLTVT.

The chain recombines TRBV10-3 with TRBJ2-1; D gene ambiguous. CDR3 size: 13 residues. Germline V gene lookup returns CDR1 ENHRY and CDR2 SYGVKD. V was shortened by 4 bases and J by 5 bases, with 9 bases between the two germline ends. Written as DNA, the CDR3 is TGTGCCATCAGTGGGTCCGAGAACAATGAGCAGTTCTTC. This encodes CAISGSENNEQFF.

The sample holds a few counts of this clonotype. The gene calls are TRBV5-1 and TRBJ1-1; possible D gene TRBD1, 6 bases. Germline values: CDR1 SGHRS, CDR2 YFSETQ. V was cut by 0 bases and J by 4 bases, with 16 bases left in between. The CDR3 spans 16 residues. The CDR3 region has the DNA TGCGCCAGCAGCTTGGGACTACAGGGATCGGGCACTGAAGCTTTCTTT. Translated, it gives CASSLGLQGSGTEAFF.

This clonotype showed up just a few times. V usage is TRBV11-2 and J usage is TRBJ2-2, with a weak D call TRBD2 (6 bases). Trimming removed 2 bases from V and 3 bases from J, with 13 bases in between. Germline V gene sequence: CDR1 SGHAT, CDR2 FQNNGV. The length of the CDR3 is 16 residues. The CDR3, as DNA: TGTGCCAGCAGCTTAAAGCGGGCCCATTACACCGGGGAGCTGTTTTTT. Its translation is CASSLKRAHYTGELFF.

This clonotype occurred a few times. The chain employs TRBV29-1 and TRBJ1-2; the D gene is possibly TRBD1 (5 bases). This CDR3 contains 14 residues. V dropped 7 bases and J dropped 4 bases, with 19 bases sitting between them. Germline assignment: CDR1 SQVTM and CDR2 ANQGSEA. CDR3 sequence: CSADRFQGSYGYTF. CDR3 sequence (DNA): TGCAGCGCCGATCGATTCCAGGGTAGCTATGGCTACACCTTC.

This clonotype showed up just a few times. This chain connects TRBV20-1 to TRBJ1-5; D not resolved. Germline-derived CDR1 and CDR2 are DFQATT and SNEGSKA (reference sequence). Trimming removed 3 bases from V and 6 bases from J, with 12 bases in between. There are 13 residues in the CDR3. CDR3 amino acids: CSASLQWGQPQHF. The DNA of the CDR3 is TGCAGTGCTAGTCTCCAGTGGGGTCAGCCCCAGCATTTT.

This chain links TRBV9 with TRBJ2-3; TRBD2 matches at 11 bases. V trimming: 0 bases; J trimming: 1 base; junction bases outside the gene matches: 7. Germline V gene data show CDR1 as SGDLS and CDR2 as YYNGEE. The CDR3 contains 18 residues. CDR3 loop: CASSVGTSGPLGTDTQYF. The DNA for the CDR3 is TGTGCCAGCAGCGTAGGGACTAGCGGGCCCCTAGGCACAGATACGCAGTATTTT.

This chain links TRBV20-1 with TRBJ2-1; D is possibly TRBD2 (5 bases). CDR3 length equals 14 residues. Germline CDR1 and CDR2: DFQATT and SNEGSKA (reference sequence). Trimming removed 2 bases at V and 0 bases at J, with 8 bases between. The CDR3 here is CSARSGFSYNEQFF. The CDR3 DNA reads TGCAGTGCTAGAAGCGGCTTCTCCTACAATGAGCAGTTCTTC.

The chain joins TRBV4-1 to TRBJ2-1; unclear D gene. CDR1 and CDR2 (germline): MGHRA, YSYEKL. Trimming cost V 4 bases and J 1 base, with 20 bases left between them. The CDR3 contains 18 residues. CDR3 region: CASSLFLAPVVSYNEQFF. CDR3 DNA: TGCGCCAGCAGCCTCTTTCTGGCTCCCGTTGTATCCTACAATGAGCAGTTCTTC.

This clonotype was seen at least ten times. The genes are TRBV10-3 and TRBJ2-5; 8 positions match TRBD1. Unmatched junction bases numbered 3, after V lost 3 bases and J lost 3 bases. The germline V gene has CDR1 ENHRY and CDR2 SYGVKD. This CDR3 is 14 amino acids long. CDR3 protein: CAISEPGGEETQYF. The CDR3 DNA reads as TGTGCCATCAGTGAACCAGGGGGCGAAGAGACCCAGTACTTC.

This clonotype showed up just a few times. The CDR3 here is CASSLRGRLADKGEQFF. DNA of the CDR3: TGTGCCAGCAGCTTGAGGGGGAGACTAGCGGACAAGGGGGAGCAGTTCTTC. The rearrangement uses TRBV11-2 and TRBJ2-1; 9 nucleotides align to TRBD2. The trim removed 3 bases at V and 10 bases at J, leaving 16 bases unmatched. The CDR3 is made up of 17 amino acids. Germline V CDR1 and CDR2: SGHAT, FQNNGV. The full variable domain, its missing parts supplied by reference TRBV11-2 and TRBJ2-1, is EAGVAQSPRYKIIEKRQSVAFWCNPISGHATLYWYQQILGQGPKLLIQFQNNGVVDDSQLPKDRFSAERLKGVDSTLKIQPAKLEDSAVYLCASSLRGRLADKGEQFFGPGTRLTVL.

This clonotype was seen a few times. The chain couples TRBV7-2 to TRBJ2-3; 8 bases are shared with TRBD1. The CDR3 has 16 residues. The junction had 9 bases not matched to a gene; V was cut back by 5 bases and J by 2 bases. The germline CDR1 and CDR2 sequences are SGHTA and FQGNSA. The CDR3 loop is CASSLGQGYNTDTQYF. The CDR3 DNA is TGTGCCAGCAGCCTAGGACAGGGATACAACACAGATACGCAGTATTTT.

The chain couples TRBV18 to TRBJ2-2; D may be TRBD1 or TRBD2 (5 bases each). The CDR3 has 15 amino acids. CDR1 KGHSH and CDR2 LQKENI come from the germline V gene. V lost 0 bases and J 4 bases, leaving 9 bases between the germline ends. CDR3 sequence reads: CASSPPGPGTGELFF. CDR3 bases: TGTGCCAGCTCACCACCGGGACCCGGCACCGGGGAGCTGTTTTTT.

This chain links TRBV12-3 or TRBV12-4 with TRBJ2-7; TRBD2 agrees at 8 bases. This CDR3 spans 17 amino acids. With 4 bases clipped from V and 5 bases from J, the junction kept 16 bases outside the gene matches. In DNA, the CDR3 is TGTGCCAGCAGTTCCCGGGGAACGGGAGGGCTAGCCCACGAGCAGTACTTC. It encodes CASSSRGTGGLAHEQYF.

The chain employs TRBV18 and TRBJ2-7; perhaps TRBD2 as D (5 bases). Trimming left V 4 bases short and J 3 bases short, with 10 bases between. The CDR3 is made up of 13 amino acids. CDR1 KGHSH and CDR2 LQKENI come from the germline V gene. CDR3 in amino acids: CASSQSEGYEQYF. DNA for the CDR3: TGTGCCAGCTCACAGAGTGAGGGCTACGAGCAGTACTTC. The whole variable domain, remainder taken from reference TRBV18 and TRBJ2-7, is NAGVMQNPRHLVRRRGQEARLRCSPMKGHSHVYWYRQLPEEGLKFMVYLQKENIIDESGMPKERFSAEFPKEGPSILRIQQVVRGDSAAYFCASSQSEGYEQYFGPGTRLTVT.

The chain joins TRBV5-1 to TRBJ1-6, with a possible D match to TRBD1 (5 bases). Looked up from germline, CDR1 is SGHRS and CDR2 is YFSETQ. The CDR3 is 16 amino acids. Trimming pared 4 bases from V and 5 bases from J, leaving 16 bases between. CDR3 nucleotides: TGCGCCAGCAGCCCCATGTGGGGGATGGATAATTCACCCCTCCACTTT. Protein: CASSPMWGMDNSPLHF.

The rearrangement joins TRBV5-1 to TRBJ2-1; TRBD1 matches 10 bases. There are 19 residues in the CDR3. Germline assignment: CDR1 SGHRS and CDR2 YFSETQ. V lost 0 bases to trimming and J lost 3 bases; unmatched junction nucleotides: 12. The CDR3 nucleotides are TGCGCCAGCAGCTTGGACGCTGCGGACAGGGGGTCTTTCTACAATGAGCAGTTCTTC. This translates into CASSLDAADRGSFYNEQFF.

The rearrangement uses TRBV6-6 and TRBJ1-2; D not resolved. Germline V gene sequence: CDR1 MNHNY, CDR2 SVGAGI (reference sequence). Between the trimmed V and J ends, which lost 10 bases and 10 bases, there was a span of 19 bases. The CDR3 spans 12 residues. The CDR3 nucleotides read TGTGCCACAACGACGTCGACAAACTACTACACCTTC. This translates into CATTTSTNYYTF.

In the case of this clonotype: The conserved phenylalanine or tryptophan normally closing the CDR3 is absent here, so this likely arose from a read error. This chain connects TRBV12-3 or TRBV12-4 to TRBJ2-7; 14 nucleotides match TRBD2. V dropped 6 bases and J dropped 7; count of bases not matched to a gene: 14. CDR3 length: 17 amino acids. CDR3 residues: CASSQRLAGGPSGEQYL. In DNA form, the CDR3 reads TGTGCCAGCAGCCAACGACTAGCGGGAGGGCCCTCGGGAGAGCAGTACTTA.

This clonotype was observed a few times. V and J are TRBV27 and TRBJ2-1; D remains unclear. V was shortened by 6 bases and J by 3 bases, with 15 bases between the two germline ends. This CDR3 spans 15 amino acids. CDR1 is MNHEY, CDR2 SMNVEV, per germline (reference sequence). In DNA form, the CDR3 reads TGTGCCAGCAGAGAGTTTGTCTCCCGCTACAATGAGCAGTTCTTC. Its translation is CASREFVSRYNEQFF.

The CDR3 DNA is TGTGCCAGCGGAGAACTAAAATCCACCGGGGAGCTGTTTTTT. This codes for CASGELKSTGELFF. The rearrangement links TRBV3-1 to TRBJ2-2, with D hard to call. The germline CDR1 and CDR2 sequences are LGHDT and YNNKEL (reference sequence). Trimming took off 8 bases at V and 4 bases at J, with 14 bases between the two ends. The CDR3 length is 14 residues.

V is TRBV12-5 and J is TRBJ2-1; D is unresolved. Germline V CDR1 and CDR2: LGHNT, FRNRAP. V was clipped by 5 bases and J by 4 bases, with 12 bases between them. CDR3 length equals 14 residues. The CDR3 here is CASGRRSAYNEQFF. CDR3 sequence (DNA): TGTGCTAGTGGTCGCCGGTCCGCTTACAATGAGCAGTTCTTC.